A selection of T cell receptor beta chains follows, all from one sample in a study of cytomegalovirus exposure and HLA in healthy donors. Clones were sequenced by immunoSEQ multiplex PCR, and TCRdb holds only the in-frame ones, with some missing. This table holds 100,000 to 150,000 clones, roughly 73% found once. The material sequenced was PBMCs. The receptors derive from a male donor in good health and CMV-seronegative. The CDR3 runs from the conserved cysteine through the conserved F or W. Each record gives: V gene, D gene, J gene, clone size, CDR3 DNA, CDR3 protein. The D gene is left open where the match is weak. Some rows mark clone size as missing; the rest say once, few, many or name a class of expanded clone.

TRBV27	TRBD2	TRBJ2-3	few	TGTGCCAGCAGAATAACACAGGGACTAGCGGGTAACCACAGCACAGATACGCAGTATTTT	CASRITQGLAGNHSTDTQYF
TRBV5-6	TRBD1	TRBJ2-1	few	TGTGCCAGCAGCTTCGACAGGGGGCATGAGCAGTTCTTC	CASSFDRGHEQFF
TRBV9	NA	TRBJ2-7	NA	TGTGCCAGCAGCGTAAATGAGATCGAGCAGTACTTC	CASSVNEIEQYF
TRBV30	NA	TRBJ1-2	NA	TGTGCCTGGAGTGACCCAGGCTATGGCTACACCTTC	CAWSDPGYGYTF
TRBV6-5	NA	TRBJ1-5	NA	TGTGCCAGCAGGACAGGTAATCAGCCCCAGCATTTT	CASRTGNQPQHF
TRBV9	NA	TRBJ1-1	NA	TGTGCCAGCAGCGTAAATCCCCAGGTGAACACTGAAGCTTTCTTT	CASSVNPQVNTEAFF
TRBV27	TRBD1	TRBJ2-3	NA	TGTGCCAGCAGTTTAAACAGGGGTGACACAGATACGCAGTATTTT	CASSLNRGDTDTQYF
TRBV30	TRBD1	TRBJ1-5	NA	TGTGCCTGGAGTGTACCCTTCACAGGGCAGGGGGACGATCAGCCCCAGCATTTT	CAWSVPFTGQGDDQPQHF
TRBV6-1	NA	TRBJ1-5	NA	TGTGCCAGCAGTGAATTCTATAGCAATCAGCCCCAGCATTTT	CASSEFYSNQPQHF
TRBV4-3	TRBD1	TRBJ1-5	NA	TGCGCCAGCAGCCAAGAACCCGGACAGGGATATCAGCCCCAGCATTTT	CASSQEPGQGYQPQHF
TRBV2	TRBD2	TRBJ2-5	NA	TGTGCCAGCAGAAGGGGAGGACTAGCGGGGGGGCCGGAGACCCAGTACTTC	CASRRGGLAGGPETQYF
TRBV6-1	TRBD1	TRBJ2-1	NA	TGTGCCACCTTTGCCGGGACAGGGGCGAATGAGCAGTTCTTC	CATFAGTGANEQFF
TRBV6-4	TRBD1	TRBJ2-7	NA	TGTGCCAGCAGTGATAGAGGAGACAGGGGGCATAAGGACGAGCAGTACTTC	CASSDRGDRGHKDEQYF
TRBV2	TRBD1	TRBJ2-7	NA	TGTGCCAGCAGGCGGACAGGGACCTCCTACGAGCAGTACTTC	CASRRTGTSYEQYF
TRBV4-1	NA	TRBJ1-1	few	TGCGCCAGCAGCCTAGAGGGACAAGGGAGGAACACTGAAGCTTTCTTT	CASSLEGQGRNTEAFF
TRBV13	TRBD2	TRBJ2-5	NA	TGTGCCAGCAGCTCGGGGACTAGCGGGGGGGTTGAGACCCAGTACTTC	CASSSGTSGGVETQYF
TRBV2	TRBD2	TRBJ2-3	NA	TGTGCCAGCCATCTTAGCGGGGGGGCAGATACGCAGTATTTT	CASHLSGGADTQYF
TRBV6-4	NA	TRBJ2-2	NA	NA	CASSDFRGAGELFF
TRBV30	TRBD1	TRBJ1-1	NA	TGTGCCTGGAGTCGACAGGGGCACACTGAAGCTTTCTTT	CAWSRQGHTEAFF
TRBV6-5	TRBD1	TRBJ1-5	few	TGTGCCGGAGGGCGTGACAGGGGTGGCAATCAGCCCCAGCATTTT	CAGGRDRGGNQPQHF
TRBV4-1	TRBD1	TRBJ1-1	NA	TGCGCCAGCAGCCAACCCGAGACAGGGGGTGGCACTGAAGCTTTCTTT	CASSQPETGGGTEAFF
TRBV2	NA	TRBJ2-5	NA	TGTGCCAGCAGTACGACAGGGGAGGGCGAGACCCAGTACTTC	CASSTTGEGETQYF
TRBV27	NA	TRBJ1-1	NA	TGTGCCAGCAGTGCCATACTTAGGGGCTTGAACACTGAAGCTTTCTTT	CASSAILRGLNTEAFF
TRBV27	TRBD1	TRBJ2-3	NA	TGTGCCAGCAGTGACCAGGGGGCCGGAGATACGCAGTATTTT	CASSDQGAGDTQYF
TRBV5-1	NA	TRBJ2-1	few	TGCGCCAGCAGCTTGCCTGACAATGAGCAGTTCTTC	CASSLPDNEQFF
TRBV5-5	NA	TRBJ2-4	NA	TGTGCCAGCAGCTTGGCCGCGTTAGCCAAAAACATTCAGTACTTC	CASSLAALAKNIQYF
TRBV5-1	TRBD1	TRBJ1-1	NA	TGCGCCAGCAGCTTGGACCGGGAGGGGGCAGAAGCTTTCTTT	CASSLDREGAEAFF
TRBV5-1	TRBD2	TRBJ2-2	NA	TGCGCCAGCAGCTTGGGGACGGGAGGAACCGGGGAGCTGTTTTTT	CASSLGTGGTGELFF
TRBV9	TRBD1	TRBJ2-7	NA	TGTGCCAGCAGCCCAAACGACAGGGCCCACTACGAGCAGTACTTC	CASSPNDRAHYEQYF
TRBV7-8	NA	TRBJ2-7	NA	TGTGCCAGCAGCTTAGCGACAGAAGGGTCCTACGAGCAGTACTTC	CASSLATEGSYEQYF
TRBV7-2	NA	TRBJ1-5	NA	TGTGCCAGCAGCTTAGAGGGACAAGCAAGTCAGCCCCAGCATTTT	CASSLEGQASQPQHF
TRBV6-1	TRBD2	TRBJ2-1	NA	TGTGCCAGCAGTGAAGCCCCCCCCCACGGGGGGGGTCTCATCAGCTCCTACAATGAGCAGTTCTTC	CASSEAPPHGGGLISSYNEQFF
TRBV9	NA	TRBJ1-4	NA	TGTGCCAGCAGCGCTCCGGTTAATGAAAAACTGTTTTTT	CASSAPVNEKLFF
TRBV7-8	NA	TRBJ2-6	NA	TGTGCCAGCAGCTTAGCGGGACACCTCTCTGGGGCCAACGTCCTGACTTTC	CASSLAGHLSGANVLTF
TRBV5-1	NA	TRBJ2-7	NA	TGCGCCAGTGCTAGCGAATCCTACGAGCAGTACTTC	CASASESYEQYF
TRBV5-6	NA	TRBJ2-1	NA	TGTGCCAGCAGCTTGGCAGGGGACCATGAGCAGTTCTTC	CASSLAGDHEQFF
TRBV9	TRBD1	TRBJ2-7	NA	TGTGCCAGCAGCGTGGGACAGGGGACTATCCCCTACGAGCAGTACTTC	CASSVGQGTIPYEQYF
TRBV4-1	TRBD1	TRBJ2-1	few	TGCGCCAGCAGCCCCCGGACAGGGGGAAATGAGCAGTTCTTC	CASSPRTGGNEQFF
TRBV11-3	NA	TRBJ2-5	NA	TGTGCCAGCAGCTTAGTTGGACATAGTATCGGAGAGACCCAGTACTTC	CASSLVGHSIGETQYF
TRBV7-2	NA	TRBJ1-2	NA	TGTGCCAGCAACGCCCAGGGCTATGGCTACACCTTC	CASNAQGYGYTF
TRBV6-5	TRBD1	TRBJ2-3	NA	TGTGCCAGCAGTTACTCGAGAGGGGGCTCTACAGATACGCAGTATTTT	CASSYSRGGSTDTQYF
TRBV25-1	TRBD1	TRBJ1-1	NA	TGTGCCAGCCGCAAGACAGGGGATAACACTGAAGCTTTCTTT	CASRKTGDNTEAFF
TRBV30	NA	TRBJ1-5	NA	TGTGCCTGGAGTGTCTCGACCCTCGGGCAGCCCCAGCATTTT	CAWSVSTLGQPQHF
TRBV6-6	NA	TRBJ2-1	NA	TGTGCCAGCAGTTACTCGGGCGATGAGCAGTTCTTC	CASSYSGDEQFF
TRBV2	TRBD1	TRBJ1-2	NA	TGTGCCAGCAGTCCCCGGACAGGGCCTGGCTACACCTTC	CASSPRTGPGYTF
TRBV21-1	NA	TRBJ1-5	NA	TGTGCCAGCAGCGCCCCGACCGAACAGGGTAGCAATCAGCCCCAGCATTTT	CASSAPTEQGSNQPQHF